A single sample is the source of the 13 T cell receptor beta chains below, sequenced in a study of cytomegalovirus exposure and HLA in healthy donors. TCRdb's table, derived via immunoSEQ multiplex PCR, lists solely in-frame clones and lacks some. The sample records more than 110,000 clones, roughly 88% being singletons. Sample: PBMCs. The receptors shown here come from a woman aged 18-35 years in good health and CMV-seropositive.

The chain couples TRBV6-1 to TRBJ1-2, with 11 bases that match TRBD1. The length of the CDR3 is 15 residues. Germline V gene data show CDR1 as MNHNS and CDR2 as SASEGT. V lost 6 bases and J lost 3; bases outside the gene matches: 6. CDR3 DNA sequence: TGTGCCAGCAGCCTCGGACAGGGGGCTCACTATGGCTACACCTTC. It is translated as CASSLGQGAHYGYTF.

In DNA form, the CDR3 reads TGTGCCAGCAGCTCTTACTGGCGGAACAATGAGCAGTTCTTC. This sequence encodes CASSSYWRNNEQFF. The J gene is TRBJ2-1, the V gene TRBV9; no firm D call. Trimming cost V 4 bases and J 5 bases, with 13 bases left between them. Germline CDR1 and CDR2: SGDLS and YYNGEE. The CDR3 runs to 14 residues.

This clone appeared once. The chain combines TRBV28 with TRBJ2-7; 7 nucleotides match TRBD2. The CDR3 length is 13 residues. J gave up 3 bases and V 2 bases, and 1 base lay outside the gene matches. Germline V gene lookup returns CDR1 MDHEN and CDR2 SYDVKM. CDR3 loop: CASSLLADYEQYF. CDR3 sequence (DNA): TGTGCCAGCAGTTTACTAGCGGACTACGAGCAGTACTTC. Full variable domain (outside the CDR3, taken from reference TRBV28 and TRBJ2-7): DVKVTQSSRYLVKRTGEKVFLECVQDMDHENMFWYRQDPGLGLRLIYFSYDVKMKEKGDIPEGYSVSREKKERFSLILESASTNQTSMYLCASSLLADYEQYFGPGTRLTVT.

The rearrangement uses TRBV11-3 and TRBJ2-1; 7 bases align to TRBD2. V gave up 0 bases and J gave up 2 bases; unmatched junction bases: 7. Looked up from germline, CDR1 is SGHNT and CDR2 is YENEEA. There are 17 residues in the CDR3. In DNA, the CDR3 is TGTGCCAGCAGCTTAGAACCTAGCGGTTGGGCCTACAATGAGCAGTTCTTC. It translates to CASSLEPSGWAYNEQFF.

The rearrangement uses TRBV7-9 and TRBJ2-1, with 11 bases matching TRBD2. Unmatched junction bases numbered 7, after V lost 5 bases and J lost 4 bases. Germline V gives CDR1 SEHNR, CDR2 FQNEAQ (reference sequence). The CDR3 runs 16 residues. This CDR3 reads CASSQQTSGVYNEQFF. The CDR3, as DNA: TGTGCCAGCAGCCAACAGACTAGCGGGGTATACAATGAGCAGTTCTTC.

CDR3 sequence: CASSLQVSNQPQHF. CDR3 DNA sequence: TGTGCCAGCAGTTTACAGGTTAGCAATCAGCCCCAGCATTTT. The chain recombines TRBV28 with TRBJ1-5; D is uncertain. Trimming left V 2 bases short and J 0 bases short, with 5 bases between. The CDR3 has 14 residues. CDR1 and CDR2 (germline): MDHEN, SYDVKM.

J is TRBJ1-4 and V is TRBV5-4; TRBD1 might be the D (5 bases). Germline CDR1 SGHNT, CDR2 YYREEE (reference sequence). Trimming removed 1 base from V and 5 bases from J, with 9 bases in between. The CDR3 extends over 14 amino acids. CDR3 region: CASSLQGPNEKLFF. Written as DNA, the CDR3 is TGTGCCAGCAGCTTGCAGGGCCCAAATGAAAAACTGTTTTTT.

V is TRBV5-4 and J is TRBJ2-5; D is perhaps TRBD1 (5 bases). This CDR3 is 15 amino acids long. Trimming removed 5 bases at V and 1 base at J, with 15 bases between. Germline CDR1 and CDR2: SGHNT and YYREEE (reference sequence). The CDR3 here is CASRGQGEAQETQYF. The CDR3 bases are TGTGCCAGCAGGGGCCAAGGGGAAGCCCAAGAGACCCAGTACTTC.

V and J are TRBV11-2 and TRBJ1-5, with D perhaps matching TRBD1 (6 bases). This CDR3 contains 13 residues. Germline V CDR1 and CDR2: SGHAT, FQNNGV. V was trimmed by 5 bases and J by 4 bases, leaving 9 bases between them. The CDR3 protein is CASSDGTNQPQHF. CDR3 bases: TGTGCCAGCAGCGACGGGACAAATCAGCCCCAGCATTTT.

This clone showed up just a few times. This chain connects TRBV28 to TRBJ2-3; 8 nucleotides agree with TRBD1. Per the germline V gene, CDR1 is MDHEN and CDR2 is SYDVKM. The CDR3 covers 15 residues. Trimming cost V 6 bases and J 0 bases; bases outside gene matches: 5. CDR3 sequence: CASSPWDRSTDTQYF. The DNA for the CDR3 is TGTGCCAGCAGCCCGTGGGACAGGAGCACAGATACGCAGTATTTT. Together with reference TRBV28 and TRBJ2-3, the CDR3 gives the full variable domain: DVKVTQSSRYLVKRTGEKVFLECVQDMDHENMFWYRQDPGLGLRLIYFSYDVKMKEKGDIPEGYSVSREKKERFSLILESASTNQTSMYLCASSPWDRSTDTQYFGPGTRLTVL.

The V gene is TRBV15, the J gene TRBJ1-1; the D is unclear. Germline values: CDR1 LNHNV, CDR2 YYDKDF (reference sequence). V was clipped by 3 bases and J by 4 bases, with 6 bases between them. The CDR3 loop spans 12 amino acids. DNA of the CDR3: TGTGCCACCAGCAGCGAGGGCACTGAAGCTTTCTTT. Amino acids: CATSSEGTEAFF.

The V call is TRBV7-9, the J call TRBJ1-5, with D perhaps TRBD1 (6 bases). Germline values: CDR1 SEHNR, CDR2 FQNEAQ (reference sequence). The V gene lost 3 bases and the J gene lost 10 bases, with 16 bases spanning the gap. The CDR3 consists of 14 residues. The CDR3 protein is CASSFMTGGDPQHF. CDR3 DNA sequence: TGTGCCAGCAGCTTTATGACAGGTGGTGACCCCCAGCATTTT.

The rearrangement joins TRBV15 to TRBJ2-5; maybe TRBD1 (6 bases). The CDR3 contains 13 residues. V was cut by 4 bases and J by 4 bases, with 10 bases left in between. Germline values: CDR1 LNHNV, CDR2 YYDKDF (reference sequence). DNA of the CDR3: TGTGCCACCAGCACAGGGGAAGTAGAGACCCAGTACTTC. Protein product: CATSTGEVETQYF.